The clone carrying this T cell receptor (beta chain) was observed once. Its antigen is not known. This sample is part of a study of T cell responses to AZD1222 COVID-19 vaccine. Sequenced by immunoSEQ multiplex PCR; TCRdb stores in-frame clones only, minus some. The sample lists under 150,000 clones, approximately 90% occurring once. CDR3 length: 13 amino acids. V was cut by 5 bases and J by 3 bases, with 11 bases left in between. Germline CDR1 and CDR2: SGHNT and YYREEE (reference sequence). Study-level findings and limits: The peak T cell response came first, and repertoires were sampled only after it.

Sequenced material: peripheral blood, taken on day 0 of AZD1222 vaccination. This clonotype originated in an adult in good health. The genes are TRBV5-4 and TRBJ1-2; D may be TRBD1 (5 bases). This CDR3 is CASRVGGDYGYTF. DNA of the CDR3: TGTGCCAGCAGAGTGGGGGGTGACTATGGCTACACCTTC.